This TCR beta chain was profiled in a study of siplizumab effects on memory and regulatory T cells. Study-level findings and limits: Unstimulated naive T cells seemed to show more diversity than memory cells did, and they also seemed to be among the major contributors to the alloresponse. Tregs proliferating in siplizumab cultures lacked confirmation of their suppressive function.

The assay was immunoSEQ multiplex PCR, and TCRdb's table has in-frame clones only and misses some. The sample shows over 100,000 clones, around 93% of them seen only once. Per the germline V gene, CDR1 is SGDLS and CDR2 is YYNGEE. With 3 bases removed from V and 4 bases from J, the gap between germline ends came to 10 bases. The CDR3 has 14 residues. In this sample, this clone turned up once. Its antigen is currently unknown. This chain connects TRBV9 to TRBJ1-4; D might be TRBD1 (6 bases). This receptor was taken from a human donor in good health. Specimen: non-Treg CD4+ T cells sorted from blood. The CDR3 bases are TGTGCCAGCAGCGCGAGGGGGGTTAATGAAAAACTGTTTTTT. Translating gives CASSARGVNEKLFF.